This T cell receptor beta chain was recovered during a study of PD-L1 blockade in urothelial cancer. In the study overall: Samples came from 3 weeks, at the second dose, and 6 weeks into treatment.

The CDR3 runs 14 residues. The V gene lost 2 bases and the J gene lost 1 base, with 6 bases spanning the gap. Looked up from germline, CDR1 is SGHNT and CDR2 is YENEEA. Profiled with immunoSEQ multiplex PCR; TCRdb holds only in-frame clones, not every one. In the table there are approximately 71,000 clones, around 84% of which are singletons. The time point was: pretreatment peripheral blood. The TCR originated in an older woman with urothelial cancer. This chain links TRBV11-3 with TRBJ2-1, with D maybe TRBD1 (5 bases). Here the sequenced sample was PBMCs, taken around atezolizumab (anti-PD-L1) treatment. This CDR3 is CASSLQGSYNEQFF. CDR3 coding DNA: TGTGCCAGCAGCTTACAGGGTTCCTACAATGAGCAGTTCTTC.